This is a list of T cell receptor beta chains from one sample in a study of T cells of healthy individuals. A single record per CDR3 protein comes from TCRdb applying MiXCR to the 5' RACE reads. The top ten hold roughly 7.5% of the sample, which has some 85,000 distinct CDR3 sequences, more than 4.5% seen once. The source is a female donor in good health. Each CDR3 is given with its conserved first and last residue. The D gene is left open where the match is weak. Rows may omit the clone size; those that give it use once, few, many or a size class.

J gene: TRBJ2-5
D gene: NA
clone size: few
V gene: TRBV5-1
CDR3 DNA: TGCGCCAGCAGCTTGGAGCCAGAGACCCAGTACTTC
CDR3 protein: CASSLEPETQYF

J gene: TRBJ2-1
D gene: TRBD2
clone size: few
V gene: TRBV24-1
CDR3 DNA: TGTGCCACCAGTGATTTAGCGGGAGGGGACGAGCAGTTCTTC
CDR3 protein: CATSDLAGGDEQFF

J gene: TRBJ2-6
D gene: TRBD1
clone size: many
V gene: TRBV7-3
CDR3 DNA: TGTGCCAGCAGCTCCGATCGACAGGGAGCCGGGGCCAACGTCCTGACTTTC
CDR3 protein: CASSSDRQGAGANVLTF

J gene: TRBJ2-3
D gene: NA
clone size: NA
V gene: TRBV2
CDR3 DNA: TGTGCCAGCAGTGAAAGCGGCGTCCAAGATACGCAGTATTTT
CDR3 protein: CASSESGVQDTQYF

J gene: TRBJ2-1
D gene: NA
clone size: few
V gene: TRBV7-2
CDR3 DNA: TGTGCCAGCAGCCGAAACCGAGGGGTTATCAATGAGCAGTTCTTC
CDR3 protein: CASSRNRGVINEQFF

J gene: TRBJ2-1
D gene: NA
clone size: NA
V gene: TRBV12-3/TRBV12-4
CDR3 DNA: TGTGCCAGCAGTCGCGAGTTATATGAGCAGTTCTTC
CDR3 protein: CASSRELYEQFF

J gene: TRBJ2-1
D gene: NA
clone size: NA
V gene: TRBV11-3
CDR3 DNA: TGTGCCAGCAGCCTCCAAGTCTACAATGAGCAGTTCTTC
CDR3 protein: CASSLQVYNEQFF

J gene: TRBJ1-5
D gene: NA
clone size: NA
V gene: TRBV12-3/TRBV12-4
CDR3 DNA: TGTGCCAGCAGTTTAGGGTCCCTCACAGAATATAGCAATCAGCCCCAGCATTTT
CDR3 protein: CASSLGSLTEYSNQPQHF

J gene: TRBJ2-3
D gene: TRBD2
clone size: few
V gene: TRBV7-2
CDR3 DNA: TGTGCCAGCAGCTCTGTAACTAGCGGGAGGGCCCAAAGTACAGATACGCAGTATTTT
CDR3 protein: CASSSVTSGRAQSTDTQYF

J gene: TRBJ2-2
D gene: NA
clone size: many
V gene: TRBV7-9
CDR3 DNA: TGTGCCAGCAGCTTAGACCCGAACACCGGGGAGCTGTTTTTT
CDR3 protein: CASSLDPNTGELFF

J gene: TRBJ2-3
D gene: TRBD2
clone size: few
V gene: TRBV29-1
CDR3 DNA: TGCAGCGTTGAAGGGCTAGCGGGGTACGATACGCAGTATTTT
CDR3 protein: CSVEGLAGYDTQYF

J gene: TRBJ2-3
D gene: TRBD2
clone size: few
V gene: TRBV5-4
CDR3 DNA: TGTGCCAGCAGCTTGGGACTAGCGGGGTTCACAGATACGCAGTATTTT
CDR3 protein: CASSLGLAGFTDTQYF

J gene: TRBJ2-1
D gene: NA
clone size: NA
V gene: TRBV5-6
CDR3 DNA: TGTGCCAGCAGCTTCGAAGGGGCCTACAATGAGCAGTTCTTC
CDR3 protein: CASSFEGAYNEQFF

J gene: TRBJ2-7
D gene: TRBD2
clone size: many
V gene: TRBV10-3
CDR3 DNA: TGTGCCATCAGTGAACTAGCGGGCTACGAGCAGTACTTC
CDR3 protein: CAISELAGYEQYF

J gene: TRBJ1-5
D gene: NA
clone size: NA
V gene: TRBV18
CDR3 DNA: TGTGCCAGCTCACCAGACCACAGCAATCAGCCCCAGCATTTT
CDR3 protein: CASSPDHSNQPQHF

J gene: TRBJ2-4
D gene: NA
clone size: many
V gene: TRBV7-2
CDR3 DNA: TGTGCCAGCAGCCCCCAGGGGGCCAAAAACATTCAGTACTTC
CDR3 protein: CASSPQGAKNIQYF

J gene: TRBJ1-2
D gene: TRBD1
clone size: NA
V gene: TRBV6-2/TRBV6-3
CDR3 DNA: TGTGCCAGCAGTTACGGACGGACAGGGAGGGATGGCTACACCTTC
CDR3 protein: CASSYGRTGRDGYTF

J gene: TRBJ2-1
D gene: NA
clone size: many
V gene: TRBV10-3
CDR3 DNA: TGTGCCATCAGTCTTACAGGGAATGAGCAGTTCTTC
CDR3 protein: CAISLTGNEQFF

J gene: TRBJ1-1
D gene: NA
clone size: few
V gene: TRBV2
CDR3 DNA: TGTGCCAGCAGTCCGACTTATAAGAACACTGAAGCTTTCTTT
CDR3 protein: CASSPTYKNTEAFF

J gene: TRBJ2-7
D gene: NA
clone size: NA
V gene: TRBV13
CDR3 DNA: TGTGCCAGCAGCTTAGCTAGGGGATACGAGCAGTACTTC
CDR3 protein: CASSLARGYEQYF

J gene: TRBJ2-7
D gene: NA
clone size: many
V gene: TRBV5-1
CDR3 DNA: TGCGCCAGCAGTTGGGACACCTCCTACGAGCAGTACTTC
CDR3 protein: CASSWDTSYEQYF

J gene: TRBJ2-3
D gene: TRBD2
clone size: many
V gene: TRBV28
CDR3 DNA: TGTGCCAGCAGTTCGCCGGGACTAGCGGGTCGCACCGGGGGGCAAGATACGCAGTATTTT
CDR3 protein: CASSSPGLAGRTGGQDTQYF

J gene: TRBJ1-5
D gene: NA
clone size: NA
V gene: TRBV19
CDR3 DNA: TGTGCCAGTAGTATTACCCGCAATCAGCCCCAGCATTTT
CDR3 protein: CASSITRNQPQHF

J gene: TRBJ2-7
D gene: NA
clone size: many
V gene: TRBV20-1
CDR3 DNA: TGCAGTGCTAGAGACGGAGGAGGGTACGAGCAGTACTTC
CDR3 protein: CSARDGGGYEQYF

J gene: TRBJ2-1
D gene: NA
clone size: few
V gene: TRBV9
CDR3 DNA: TGTGCCAGCCAGGGGGGGATCGGGGGATTATACAATGAGCAGTTCTTC
CDR3 protein: CASQGGIGGLYNEQFF

J gene: TRBJ2-7
D gene: TRBD1
clone size: NA
V gene: TRBV7-9
CDR3 DNA: TGTGCCATCTCGACAGGGGGTAGCTACGAGCAGTACTTC
CDR3 protein: CAISTGGSYEQYF

J gene: TRBJ1-1
D gene: TRBD1
clone size: few
V gene: TRBV12-5
CDR3 DNA: TGTGCTAGTGGTCCTGGACAGGGGTTGACGAACACTGAAGCTTTCTTT
CDR3 protein: CASGPGQGLTNTEAFF

J gene: TRBJ2-5
D gene: NA
clone size: many
V gene: TRBV29-1
CDR3 DNA: TGCAGCGTTGGAATTGGTGGGACGTTCCAAGAGACCCAGTACTTC
CDR3 protein: CSVGIGGTFQETQYF

J gene: TRBJ1-1
D gene: NA
clone size: NA
V gene: TRBV4-1
CDR3 DNA: TGCGCCAGCAGCTTCATTTTTACGGAAGACACTGAAGCTTTCTTT
CDR3 protein: CASSFIFTEDTEAFF

J gene: TRBJ2-1
D gene: TRBD1
clone size: few
V gene: TRBV12-3/TRBV12-4
CDR3 DNA: TGTGCCAGCAGTGACAGGGAATTAAGTGAGCAGTTCTTC
CDR3 protein: CASSDRELSEQFF

J gene: TRBJ2-6
D gene: NA
clone size: many
V gene: TRBV28
CDR3 DNA: TGTGCCAGCAGTTCCCCAGGGATGGTCTCTGGGGCCAACGTCCTGACTTTC
CDR3 protein: CASSSPGMVSGANVLTF

J gene: TRBJ2-1
D gene: NA
clone size: many
V gene: TRBV4-2
CDR3 DNA: TGTGCCAGCAGCCAAGGAAGGCCATTCAATGAGCAGTTCTTC
CDR3 protein: CASSQGRPFNEQFF

J gene: TRBJ2-7
D gene: TRBD2
clone size: many
V gene: TRBV12-3/TRBV12-4
CDR3 DNA: TGTGCCAGCAGTTTAGCCGAAAGACTAGCGGTGAGCTCCTACGAGCAGTACTTC
CDR3 protein: CASSLAERLAVSSYEQYF

J gene: TRBJ2-3
D gene: TRBD1
clone size: few
V gene: TRBV5-1
CDR3 DNA: TGCGCCAGCAGCCCCGACAGGGGGCTTTCAGATACGCAGTATTTT
CDR3 protein: CASSPDRGLSDTQYF

J gene: TRBJ1-2
D gene: NA
clone size: many
V gene: TRBV6-6
CDR3 DNA: TGTGCCAGCAGTTACTCCGTGGCTGAAGAGGGCTACACCTTC
CDR3 protein: CASSYSVAEEGYTF

J gene: TRBJ2-1
D gene: NA
clone size: many
V gene: TRBV6-6
CDR3 DNA: TGTGCCAGCAGATGGGCAGCCTCCTACAATGAGCAGTTCTTC
CDR3 protein: CASRWAASYNEQFF

J gene: TRBJ1-1
D gene: NA
clone size: many
V gene: TRBV30
CDR3 DNA: TGTGCCTGGAGCCTGAGGACTGAAGCTTTCTTT
CDR3 protein: CAWSLRTEAFF

J gene: TRBJ1-5
D gene: NA
clone size: few
V gene: TRBV10-3
CDR3 DNA: TGTGCCATCAGTGAGTCTGGTCTCAGGGCGGGGGTAGCAGATCAGCCCCAGCATTTT
CDR3 protein: CAISESGLRAGVADQPQHF

J gene: TRBJ2-6
D gene: TRBD2
clone size: NA
V gene: TRBV9
CDR3 DNA: TGTGCCAGCAGCGTATCCGGCGGGAGGGCCTCTGGGGCCAACGTCCTGACTTTC
CDR3 protein: CASSVSGGRASGANVLTF

J gene: TRBJ2-7
D gene: NA
clone size: many
V gene: TRBV18
CDR3 DNA: TGTGCCAGCTCACCAGGCAATCCGGGTTCTAACTACGAGCAGTACTTC
CDR3 protein: CASSPGNPGSNYEQYF

J gene: TRBJ2-7
D gene: TRBD1
clone size: many
V gene: TRBV10-3
CDR3 DNA: TGTGCCATCAGTGCAACGGCAGGGGGAACCCGGACCTACGAGCAGTACTTC
CDR3 protein: CAISATAGGTRTYEQYF

J gene: TRBJ2-7
D gene: NA
clone size: many
V gene: TRBV9
CDR3 DNA: TGTGCCAGCAGCGTAGGGACAGCTGCCTCCTACGAGCAGTACTTC
CDR3 protein: CASSVGTAASYEQYF

J gene: TRBJ2-5
D gene: NA
clone size: many
V gene: TRBV6-5
CDR3 DNA: TGTGCCAGCAGTTACTCAGGGGAAGAGACCCAGTACTTC
CDR3 protein: CASSYSGEETQYF

J gene: TRBJ1-2
D gene: NA
clone size: few
V gene: TRBV4-3
CDR3 DNA: TGCGCCAGCAGCCAAGATCATGGCGGCTATGGCTACACCTTC
CDR3 protein: CASSQDHGGYGYTF

J gene: TRBJ2-3
D gene: NA
clone size: many
V gene: TRBV7-2
CDR3 DNA: TGTGCCAGCAGCCCAACTTCAGATACGCAGTATTTT
CDR3 protein: CASSPTSDTQYF

J gene: TRBJ2-7
D gene: NA
clone size: many
V gene: TRBV28
CDR3 DNA: TGTGCCAGCACCGAATCCGGGCACGAGCAGTACTTC
CDR3 protein: CASTESGHEQYF

J gene: TRBJ1-1
D gene: TRBD1
clone size: NA
V gene: TRBV4-3
CDR3 DNA: TGCGCCAGCAGCCAAGATAGTTTACAGGGGGCGGATGAAGCTTTCTTT
CDR3 protein: CASSQDSLQGADEAFF

J gene: TRBJ1-3
D gene: TRBD1
clone size: many
V gene: TRBV10-3
CDR3 DNA: TGTGCCATCCGGGACAGGGGTGGAAACACCATATATTTT
CDR3 protein: CAIRDRGGNTIYF

J gene: TRBJ2-6
D gene: NA
clone size: many
V gene: TRBV7-2
CDR3 DNA: TGTGCCAGCAGCTTGCTCAGGGCAGCAATTTCTGGGGCCAACGTCCTGACTTTC
CDR3 protein: CASSLLRAAISGANVLTF

J gene: TRBJ1-1
D gene: TRBD1
clone size: NA
V gene: TRBV30
CDR3 DNA: TGTGCCTGGACAGGGGGCTCGAACACTGAAGCTTTCTTT
CDR3 protein: CAWTGGSNTEAFF

J gene: TRBJ2-2
D gene: TRBD1
clone size: many
V gene: TRBV28
CDR3 DNA: TGTGCCAGCAGTCCATTGCCGGGACAGGGGGACACCGGGGAGCTGTTTTTT
CDR3 protein: CASSPLPGQGDTGELFF

J gene: TRBJ1-6
D gene: TRBD1
clone size: many
V gene: TRBV2
CDR3 DNA: TGTGCCAGCAGCTCCAAAAGACAGGGCCTTAATTCACCCCTCCACTTT
CDR3 protein: CASSSKRQGLNSPLHF

J gene: TRBJ2-3
D gene: NA
clone size: many
V gene: TRBV3-1
CDR3 DNA: TGTGCCAGCAGCCAAGTTCGGGAGCACACAGATACGCAGTATTTT
CDR3 protein: CASSQVREHTDTQYF

J gene: TRBJ1-1
D gene: TRBD1
clone size: few
V gene: TRBV14
CDR3 DNA: TGTGCCAGCAGCCAAGACAGGGGGCTTGCTGAAGCTTTCTTT
CDR3 protein: CASSQDRGLAEAFF

J gene: TRBJ1-1
D gene: NA
clone size: many
V gene: TRBV20-1
CDR3 DNA: TGCAGTGCCCCCCGTACCGCGGGGGACACTGAAGCTTTCTTT
CDR3 protein: CSAPRTAGDTEAFF

J gene: TRBJ1-1
D gene: NA
clone size: NA
V gene: TRBV10-3
CDR3 DNA: TGTGCCATCAGTGATTCCACTACAGTCCTGAACACTGAAGCTTTCTTT
CDR3 protein: CAISDSTTVLNTEAFF

J gene: TRBJ1-5
D gene: NA
clone size: many
V gene: TRBV12-5
CDR3 DNA: TGTGCTAGTGGCGGCAGCAATCAGCCCCAGCATTTT
CDR3 protein: CASGGSNQPQHF

J gene: TRBJ1-1
D gene: NA
clone size: many
V gene: TRBV4-3
CDR3 DNA: TGCGCCAGCAGCCAAGTAGTTGACACTGAAGCTTTCTTT
CDR3 protein: CASSQVVDTEAFF